Listed below are T cell receptor beta chains from one sample, sequenced in a study of cytomegalovirus exposure and HLA in healthy donors. Using immunoSEQ multiplex PCR, the repertoire was profiled, and TCRdb retains in-frame clones only, with some absent. The repertoire holds 110,000 or so clones, with about 82% as singletons. Sequencing was carried out using PBMCs. These receptors originate from a man aged 18 to 30 in good health and CMV-seronegative. Each CDR3 is given with its conserved first and last residue. The D gene is left open where the match is weak. For some rows the clone size is stated as once, few or many, or as a class when expanded; others skip it.

length	D	V	size	J	CDR3	DNA
18	TRBD2	TRBV25-1	NA	TRBJ2-5	CASKRCWPGKLAGKTQYF	TGTGCCAGCAAGCGATGCTGGCCAGGGAAACTAGCGGGGAAGACCCAGTACTTC
15	TRBD2	TRBV7-8	NA	TRBJ2-2	CASSQLAGAVGELFF	TGTGCCAGCAGCCAACTAGCGGGAGCGGTCGGGGAGCTGTTTTTT
15	TRBD1	TRBV5-6	once	TRBJ2-5	CASSSPGTDQETQYF	TGTGCCAGCAGCTCTCCCGGGACAGACCAAGAGACCCAGTACTTC
13	NA	TRBV6-1	NA	TRBJ1-1	CASSSRGNTEAFF	TGTGCCAGCAGCAGCAGGGGGAACACTGAAGCTTTCTTT
17	TRBD1	TRBV10-3	few	TRBJ1-6	CAISHARGQGGNSPLHF	TGTGCCATCAGCCACGCCCGCGGACAGGGTGGTAATTCACCCCTCCACTTT
12	NA	TRBV15	few	TRBJ1-2	CATSRDKAGYTF	TGTGCCACCAGCAGGGACAAGGCGGGCTACACCTTC
17	NA	TRBV7-2	NA	TRBJ2-2	CASSLMGRGANTGELFF	TGTGCCAGCAGCTTAATGGGCAGGGGGGCCAACACCGGGGAGCTGTTTTTT
13	NA	TRBV5-1	NA	TRBJ2-1	CASSWGVLNEQFF	TGCGCCAGCAGCTGGGGGGTCCTTAATGAGCAGTTCTTC
18	TRBD1	TRBV7-8	once	TRBJ2-7	CASSLGLQGADGSYEQYF	TGTGCCAGCAGCTTAGGTCTTCAGGGGGCGGATGGCTCCTACGAGCAGTACTTC
17	NA	TRBV25-1	NA	TRBJ2-6	CASSEDWAKAGANVLTF	TGTGCCAGCAGTGAGGACTGGGCCAAGGCTGGGGCCAACGTCCTGACTTTC
15	TRBD1	TRBV29-1	NA	TRBJ2-5	CSVGQGAGVVETQYF	TGCAGCGTTGGGCAGGGGGCCGGGGTGGTAGAGACCCAGTACTTC
15	TRBD2	TRBV18	NA	TRBJ2-2	CASSPPGLGTGELFF	TGTGCCAGCTCACCACCGGGACTAGGAACCGGGGAGCTGTTTTTT
12	NA	TRBV5-1	NA	TRBJ2-5	CASSTSSETQYF	TGCGCCAGCAGCACCTCTAGCGAGACCCAGTACTTC
14	NA	TRBV2	NA	TRBJ1-2	CASRSSGGPYGYTF	TGTGCCAGCAGGTCCTCGGGGGGCCCCTATGGCTACACCTTC
14	NA	TRBV10-2	NA	TRBJ2-7	CASSEWAISYEQYF	TGCGCCAGCAGTGAGTGGGCAATCTCCTACGAGCAGTACTTC
16	TRBD2	TRBV15	NA	TRBJ2-3	CATSRRSGSPADTQYF	TGTGCCACCAGCAGACGAAGCGGGAGCCCCGCAGATACGCAGTATTTT
16	TRBD1	TRBV9	few	TRBJ1-4	CASSPDPTGLREKLFF	TGTGCCAGCAGTCCTGACCCGACAGGGCTTAGAGAAAAACTGTTTTTT
18	TRBD1	TRBV19	NA	TRBJ1-5	CASSIGTGDGYSNQPQHF	TGTGCCAGTAGTATAGGGACAGGGGATGGATATAGCAATCAGCCCCAGCATTTT
14	TRBD1	TRBV9	NA	TRBJ2-7	CASSAPGQGYEQYF	TGTGCCAGCAGCGCTCCGGGACAGGGATACGAGCAGTACTTC
13	NA	TRBV29-1	NA	TRBJ1-1	CSVEGGIRSEAFF	TGCAGCGTTGAGGGGGGGATACGCTCTGAAGCTTTCTTT
12	NA	TRBV11-2	NA	TRBJ2-7	CASSLAQGEQYF	TGTGCCAGCAGCTTAGCCCAGGGCGAGCAGTACTTC
14	TRBD1	TRBV5-1	NA	TRBJ1-5	CASSWGQGNQPQHF	TGCGCCAGCAGCTGGGGACAGGGAAATCAGCCCCAGCATTTT
14	TRBD1	TRBV19	NA	TRBJ1-6	CASNDRANNSPLHF	TGTGCCAGTAATGACAGGGCGAATAATTCACCCCTCCACTTT
16	NA	TRBV6-1	NA	TRBJ2-1	CASSERSGIYYNEQFF	TGTGCCAGCAGTGAGCGTTCCGGGATTTACTACAATGAGCAGTTCTTC
12	NA	TRBV7-9	few	TRBJ2-2	CASSTGGGELFF	TGTGCCAGCAGCACGGGTGGTGGGGAGCTGTTTTTT
14	NA	TRBV30	NA	TRBJ1-1	CAWTSGRGDTEAFF	TGTGCCTGGACCTCAGGACGGGGTGACACTGAAGCTTTCTTT
17	TRBD1	TRBV7-6	NA	TRBJ2-7	CASSLASGGSSSYEQYF	TGTGCCAGCAGCTTAGCGTCAGGGGGCAGTAGCTCCTACGAGCAGTACTTC
13	NA	TRBV30	few	TRBJ1-3	CAWSGGVGNTIYF	TGTGCCTGGAGCGGAGGGGTTGGAAACACCATATATTTT
15	NA	TRBV5-1	NA	TRBJ2-3	CASIPGGIPTDTQYF	TGCGCCAGCATCCCGGGGGGCATCCCCACAGATACGCAGTATTTT
14	NA	TRBV5-1	NA	TRBJ1-1	CASSLTDMNTEAFF	TGCGCCAGCAGCTTGACAGATATGAACACTGAAGCTTTCTTT
16	NA	TRBV5-6	once	TRBJ2-1	CASSLRGTSSYNEQFF	TGTGCCAGCAGCTTGCGCGGTACTTCTTCCTACAATGAGCAGTTCTTC
14	NA	TRBV6-4	NA	TRBJ1-2	CASSDGDSNYGYTF	TGTGCCAGCAGTGACGGGGACTCCAACTATGGCTACACCTTC
15	TRBD2	TRBV19	NA	TRBJ2-5	CASSPGLAPQETQYF	TGTGCCAGTAGTCCGGGACTAGCGCCACAAGAGACCCAGTACTTC
15	TRBD1	TRBV5-1	NA	TRBJ2-5	CASSFPGQTKETQYF	TGCGCCAGCAGCTTCCCGGGACAGACTAAAGAGACCCAGTACTTC
14	TRBD2	TRBV2	NA	TRBJ2-3	CASSWTSGTDTQYF	TGTGCCAGCAGTTGGACTAGCGGCACAGATACGCAGTATTTT
14	NA	TRBV7-8	NA	TRBJ1-2	CASSPSVRGDGYTF	TGTGCCAGCAGCCCATCCGTCAGGGGTGATGGCTACACCTTC
11	NA	TRBV2	NA	TRBJ2-1	CASSEGSEQFF	TGTGCCAGCAGTGAAGGTAGCGAGCAGTTCTTC
15	TRBD1	TRBV10-3	NA	TRBJ1-5	CASRDPTGTDQPQHF	TGTGCCAGCCGGGATCCGACAGGGACAGATCAGCCCCAGCATTTT
15	TRBD1	TRBV5-1	NA	TRBJ1-1	CASSWGDRENTEAFF	TGCGCCAGCAGCTGGGGGGACAGGGAGAACACTGAAGCTTTCTTT
15	TRBD2	TRBV4-2	NA	TRBJ2-7	CASSQARGSKYEQYF	TGTGCCAGCAGCCAAGCGCGGGGGTCTAAATACGAGCAGTACTTC
14	TRBD2	TRBV4-2	NA	TRBJ2-2	CASRTSGATGELFF	TGTGCCAGCAGGACTAGCGGGGCTACCGGGGAGCTGTTTTTT
14	NA	TRBV5-6	NA	TRBJ1-2	CASSLNTGRYGYTF	TGTGCCAGCAGCTTGAATACAGGGCGCTATGGCTACACCTTC
17	NA	TRBV5-1	NA	TRBJ2-6	CASSFGQPFSGANVLTF	TGCGCCAGCAGCTTTGGACAGCCGTTCTCTGGGGCCAACGTCCTGACTTTC
16	TRBD2	TRBV5-4	NA	TRBJ2-1	CASSWAGTSLYNEQFF	TGTGCCAGCAGCTGGGCCGGGACTAGCCTGTACAATGAGCAGTTCTTC
15	TRBD2	TRBV7-2	NA	TRBJ2-2	CASSLTSGGPGELFF	TGTGCCAGCAGCTTGACTAGCGGGGGTCCCGGGGAGCTGTTTTTT
13	NA	TRBV19	NA	TRBJ1-6	CASSWQGNSPLHF	TGTGCCAGTAGTTGGCAGGGAAATTCACCCCTCCACTTT